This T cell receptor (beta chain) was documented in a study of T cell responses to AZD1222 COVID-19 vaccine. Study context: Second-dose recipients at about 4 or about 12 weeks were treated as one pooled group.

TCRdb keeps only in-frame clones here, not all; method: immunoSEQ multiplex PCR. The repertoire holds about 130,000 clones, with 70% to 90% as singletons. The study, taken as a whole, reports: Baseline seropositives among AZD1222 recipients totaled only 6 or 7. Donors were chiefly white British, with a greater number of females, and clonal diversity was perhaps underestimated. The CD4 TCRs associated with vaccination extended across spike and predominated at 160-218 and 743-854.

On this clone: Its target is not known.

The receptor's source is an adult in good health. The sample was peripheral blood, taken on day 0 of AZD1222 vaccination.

CDR3 in amino acids: CASSLGGLGETQYF. DNA for the CDR3: TGCGCCAGCAGCTTGGGGGGCCTTGGGGAGACCCAGTACTTC. The V call is TRBV5-1, the J call TRBJ2-5; D possibly corresponds to TRBD1 (5 bases). Germline CDR1 reads SGHRS; CDR2 reads YFSETQ. The CDR3 runs to 14 residues. V was clipped by 0 bases and J by 5 bases, with 11 bases between them.